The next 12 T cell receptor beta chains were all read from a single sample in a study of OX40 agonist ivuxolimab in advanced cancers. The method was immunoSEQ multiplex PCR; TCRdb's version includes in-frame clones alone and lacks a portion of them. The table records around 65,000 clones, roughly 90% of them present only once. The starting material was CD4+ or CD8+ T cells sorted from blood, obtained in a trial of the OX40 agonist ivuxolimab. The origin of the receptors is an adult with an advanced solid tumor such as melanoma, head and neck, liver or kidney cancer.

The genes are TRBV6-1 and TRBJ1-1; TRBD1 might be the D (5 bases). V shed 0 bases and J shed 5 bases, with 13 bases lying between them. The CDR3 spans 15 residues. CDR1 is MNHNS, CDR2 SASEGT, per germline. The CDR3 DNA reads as TGTGCCAGCAGTGAAGCATCAGGGAGGCGGACTGAAGCTTTCTTT. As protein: CASSEASGRRTEAFF.

CDR3 amino acids: CASSSPGGEQYF. CDR3 in DNA: TGTGCCAGCAGCTCGCCCGGAGGCGAGCAGTACTTC. V gene TRBV5-4 combines with J gene TRBJ2-7, with TRBD2 as a possible D gene (5 bases). Trimming left V 3 bases short and J 6 bases short, with 10 bases between. Germline V gene lookup returns CDR1 SGHNT and CDR2 YYREEE (reference sequence). The CDR3 has 12 amino acids.

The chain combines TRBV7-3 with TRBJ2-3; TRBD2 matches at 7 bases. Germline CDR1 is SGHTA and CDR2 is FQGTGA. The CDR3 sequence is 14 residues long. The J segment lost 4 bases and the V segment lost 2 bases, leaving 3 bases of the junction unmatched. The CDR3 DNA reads TGTGCCAGCAGCTTAGGCGGGAGCCCAGATACGCAGTATTTT. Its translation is CASSLGGSPDTQYF.

CDR3 amino acids: CASSLGTSNDNEQFF. In DNA, the CDR3 is TGTGCCAGCAGCCTCGGGACTAGCAACGACAATGAGCAGTTCTTC. The chain links TRBV11-1 to TRBJ2-1; 9 bases align to TRBD2. Germline V gives CDR1 SGHAT, CDR2 FQDESV (reference sequence). The J segment lost 5 bases and the V segment lost 5 bases, leaving 7 bases of the junction unmatched. The CDR3 is 15 residues long.

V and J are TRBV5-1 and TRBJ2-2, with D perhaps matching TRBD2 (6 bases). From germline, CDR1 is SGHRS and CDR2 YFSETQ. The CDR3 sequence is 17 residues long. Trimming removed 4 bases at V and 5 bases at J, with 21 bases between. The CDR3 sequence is CASSPSPSGELTGELFF. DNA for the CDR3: TGCGCCAGCAGCCCCTCCCCGTCGGGAGAGTTAACCGGGGAGCTGTTTTTT.

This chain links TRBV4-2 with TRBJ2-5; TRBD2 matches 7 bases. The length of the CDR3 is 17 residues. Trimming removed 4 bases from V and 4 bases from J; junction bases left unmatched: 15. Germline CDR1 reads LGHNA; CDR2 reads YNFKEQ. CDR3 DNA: TGTGCCAGCAGCCCTTCCTCTAGCGGAGGGGTAGGAGAGACCCAGTACTTC. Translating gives CASSPSSSGGVGETQYF.

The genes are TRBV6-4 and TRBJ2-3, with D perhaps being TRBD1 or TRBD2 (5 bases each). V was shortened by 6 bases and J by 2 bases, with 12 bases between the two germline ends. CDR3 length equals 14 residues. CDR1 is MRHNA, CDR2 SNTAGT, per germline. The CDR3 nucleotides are TGTGCCAGCAGAATGGGGGTCGACACAGATACGCAGTATTTT. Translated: CASRMGVDTDTQYF.

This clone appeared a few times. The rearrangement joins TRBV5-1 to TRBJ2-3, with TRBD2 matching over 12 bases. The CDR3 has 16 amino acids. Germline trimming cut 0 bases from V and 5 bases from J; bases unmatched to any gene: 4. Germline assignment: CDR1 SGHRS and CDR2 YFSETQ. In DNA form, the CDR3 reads TGCGCCAGCAGCTTGGTGGGGACTAGCGGGCAAGATACGCAGTATTTT. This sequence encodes CASSLVGTSGQDTQYF.

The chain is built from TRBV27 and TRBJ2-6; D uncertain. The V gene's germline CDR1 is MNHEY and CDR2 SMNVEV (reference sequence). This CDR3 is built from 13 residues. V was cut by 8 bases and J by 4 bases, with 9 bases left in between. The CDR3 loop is CASRPTGANVLTF. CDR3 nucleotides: TGTGCCAGCCGTCCTACGGGGGCCAACGTCCTGACTTTC. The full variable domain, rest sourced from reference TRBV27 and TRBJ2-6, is EAQVTQNPRYLITVTGKKLTVTCSQNMNHEYMSWYRQDPGLGLRQIYYSMNVEVTDKGDVPEGYKVSRKEKRNFPLILESPSPNQTSLYFCASRPTGANVLTFGAGSRLTVL.

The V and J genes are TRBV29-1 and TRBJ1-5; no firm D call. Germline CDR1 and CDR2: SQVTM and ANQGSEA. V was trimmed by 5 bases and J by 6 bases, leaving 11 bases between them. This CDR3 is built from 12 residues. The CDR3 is CSVLTSGQPQHF. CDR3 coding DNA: TGCAGCGTTCTGACGTCGGGTCAGCCCCAGCATTTT.

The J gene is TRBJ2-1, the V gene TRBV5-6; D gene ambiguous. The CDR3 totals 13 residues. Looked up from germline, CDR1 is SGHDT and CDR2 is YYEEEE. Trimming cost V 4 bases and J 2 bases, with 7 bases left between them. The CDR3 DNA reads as TGTGCCAGCAGCCCGGGTCCCTACAATGAGCAGTTCTTC. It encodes CASSPGPYNEQFF.

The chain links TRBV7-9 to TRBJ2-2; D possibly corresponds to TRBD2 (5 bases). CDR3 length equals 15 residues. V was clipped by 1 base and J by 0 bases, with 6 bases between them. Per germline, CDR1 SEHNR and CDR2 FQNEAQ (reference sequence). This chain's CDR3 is CASSLGTANTGELFF. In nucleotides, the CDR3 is TGTGCCAGCAGCTTAGGGACTGCGAACACCGGGGAGCTGTTTTTT.